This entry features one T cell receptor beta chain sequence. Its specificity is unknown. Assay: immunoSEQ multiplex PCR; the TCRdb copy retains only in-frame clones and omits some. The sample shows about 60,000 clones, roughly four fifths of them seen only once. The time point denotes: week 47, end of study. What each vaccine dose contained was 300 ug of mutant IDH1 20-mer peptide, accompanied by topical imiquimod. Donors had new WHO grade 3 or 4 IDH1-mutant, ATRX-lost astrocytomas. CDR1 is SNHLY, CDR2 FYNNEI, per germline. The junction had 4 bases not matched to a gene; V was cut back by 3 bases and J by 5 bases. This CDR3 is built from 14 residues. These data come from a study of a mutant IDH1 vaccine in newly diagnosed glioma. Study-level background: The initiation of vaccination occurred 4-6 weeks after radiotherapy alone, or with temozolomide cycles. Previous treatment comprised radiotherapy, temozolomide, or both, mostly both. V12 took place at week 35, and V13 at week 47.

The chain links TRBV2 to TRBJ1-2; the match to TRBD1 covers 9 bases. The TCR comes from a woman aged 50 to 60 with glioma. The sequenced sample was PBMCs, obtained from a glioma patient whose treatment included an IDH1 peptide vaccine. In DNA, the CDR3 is TGTGCCAGCAGTGACCTGACAGGGGGTTATGGCTACACCTTC. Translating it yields CASSDLTGGYGYTF.